These 11 T cell receptor beta chains were sequenced from one sample in a study of blood T cell repertoires in COVID-19. Generated by immunoSEQ multiplex PCR, the TCRdb table keeps only in-frame clones and is missing some. The table has 250,000 to 350,000 clones, 84% seen once. Sequencing was done on a sample of peripheral blood. These receptors came from a human donor with COVID-19, enrolled during active disease. The donor label of this sample is uncertain.

This clone was counted between two and nine times. The rearrangement uses TRBV29-1 and TRBJ1-2; D remains unclear. The germline CDR1 and CDR2 sequences are SQVTM and ANQGSEA. V gave up 1 base and J gave up 7 bases, with 13 bases separating them. The CDR3 is 13 residues long. The CDR3 DNA sequence: TGCAGCGTTGAAGGGAGTGGGAGTGGTGGCTACACCTTC. Protein sequence: CSVEGSGSGGYTF. The variable domain in full, completed from reference TRBV29-1 and TRBJ1-2, reads SAVISQKPSRDICQRGTSLTIQCQVDSQVTMMFWYRQQPGQSLTLIATANQGSEATYESGFVIDKFPISRPNLTFSTLTVSNMSPEDSSIYLCSVEGSGSGGYTFGSGTRLTVV.

The chain is built from TRBV7-9 and TRBJ1-5, with a possible D match to TRBD1 (6 bases). CDR3 length equals 14 residues. Germline values: CDR1 SEHNR, CDR2 FQNEAQ (reference sequence). V lost 5 bases, J lost 8 bases, and 16 bases lay in between. In DNA form, the CDR3 reads TGTGCCAGCAGCAGCCGGGACACGCTCGAGCCCCAGCATTTT. It is translated as CASSSRDTLEPQHF.

This clone was observed a single time. The chain employs TRBV5-6 and TRBJ2-3, with 8 bases fitting TRBD1. Germline CDR1 and CDR2: SGHDT and YYEEEE. The V gene end was trimmed by 4 bases and the J gene end by 4 bases; junction bases not matched to a gene: 11. This CDR3 comprises 16 residues. In DNA, the CDR3 is TGTGCCAGCAGCAGCCAGGGGGCGCGAGTGGCAGATACGCAGTATTTT. Residues: CASSSQGARVADTQYF.

The chain couples TRBV5-5 to TRBJ2-7; 8 bases align to TRBD1. The germline CDR1 and CDR2 sequences are SGHKS and YYEKEE (reference sequence). The CDR3 totals 15 residues. V lost 0 bases, J lost 7 bases, and 9 bases stayed unmatched. The CDR3 region is CASSLDPGTGREQYF. CDR3 in DNA: TGTGCCAGCAGCTTGGACCCCGGGACAGGACGGGAGCAGTACTTC.

J is TRBJ1-1 and V is TRBV21-1; the table assigns TRBD1, which was not confirmed against the DNA. TRBV21-1 is given as a pseudogene. This CDR3 is 17 amino acids long. This CDR3 is CASSKGGRGLRSSEAFF. The CDR3 DNA reads as TGTGCCAGCAGCAAAGGTGGAAGGGGGTTAAGATCGAGTGAAGCTTTCTTT.

This clone was seen once. CDR3 bases: TGTGCCAGCAGTGAAAGGTCGGGTTCGACAGGCCCCTATGGCTACACCTTC. This encodes CASSERSGSTGPYGYTF. This rearrangement joins TRBV2 to TRBJ1-2; tentative D call: TRBD1 (6 bases). Between the trimmed V and J ends, which lost 2 bases and 4 bases, there was a span of 20 bases. This CDR3 is 17 amino acids long. Germline assignment: CDR1 SNHLY and CDR2 FYNNEI.

J is TRBJ2-1 and V is TRBV6-5; D might be TRBD2 (6 bases). Trimming stripped 2 bases from V and 3 bases from J, with 14 bases between. Germline V gives CDR1 MNHEY, CDR2 SVGAGI. CDR3 size: 16 residues. CDR3 region: CASSYGRLAIYNEQFF. DNA for the CDR3: TGTGCCAGCAGTTACGGGCGGCTAGCGATCTACAATGAGCAGTTCTTC.

The rearrangement joins TRBV28 to TRBJ2-1; TRBD2 matches 10 bases. Germline values: CDR1 MDHEN, CDR2 SYDVKM. The trim removed 5 bases at V and 5 bases at J, leaving 6 bases unmatched. The CDR3 is 15 residues long. The CDR3 DNA reads TGTGCCAGCAGTCAAACTAGCGGGGTCAACAATGAGCAGTTCTTC. This codes for CASSQTSGVNNEQFF.

The chain couples TRBV7-2 to TRBJ2-1; D remains ambiguous. Germline lookup yields CDR1 SGHTA and CDR2 FQGNSA. The CDR3 totals 15 residues. Trimming removed 1 base from V and 8 bases from J, with 15 bases in between. For the CDR3, the DNA is TGTGCCAGCAGCTTAGTTTCGTATGGAGAGTATGAGCAGTTCTTC. Translated, it gives CASSLVSYGEYEQFF. Full variable domain (missing parts from reference TRBV7-2 and TRBJ2-1): GAGVSQSPSNKVTEKGKDVELRCDPISGHTALYWYRQSLGQGLEFLIYFQGNSAPDKSGLPSDRFSAERTGGSVSTLTIQRTQQEDSAVYLCASSLVSYGEYEQFFGPGTRLTVL.

CDR3 DNA sequence: TGTGCCAGCAAAGGACTAGCGGGACGCACAGATACGCAGTATTTT. Translation gives CASKGLAGRTDTQYF. The J gene is TRBJ2-3, the V gene TRBV2, with 12 bases identical to TRBD2. CDR1 and CDR2 from the germline V gene are SNHLY and FYNNEI. This CDR3 is built from 15 residues. Trimming removed 7 bases from V and 1 base from J; junction bases left unmatched: 3.

On this clone: Within the sample, other DNA sequences also encode this same CDR3. The rearrangement uses TRBV7-3 and TRBJ2-3; D is perhaps TRBD1 (5 bases). Germline CDR1 SGHTA, CDR2 FQGTGA. This CDR3 is built from 14 residues. V gave up 5 bases and J gave up 2 bases, with 11 bases separating them. CDR3 in DNA: TGTGCCAGCAGCCAGGGCCTTGCCACAGATACGCAGTATTTT. Translation: CASSQGLATDTQYF.